This TCR beta chain was captured by sequencing in a study of OX40 agonist ivuxolimab in advanced cancers. On the study more broadly: The mean age was 60 years, ranging from 23 to 79, with over 70% of participants male. Study-level points and caveats: Circulating CD4+ and CD8+ T cells showed clonal expansion by week 6 at 0.1 to 3.0 mg/kg. No antigen was identified for the clonally expanded peripheral T cells.

Autoimmune disease history or systemic immunosuppression was exclusionary. Repertoires were generated with immunoSEQ multiplex PCR, while TCRdb's copy carries only in-frame clones and drops some. The table records tens of thousands of clones, roughly 85% of them present only once. On this clone: Its target is not known.

The specimen was CD4+ or CD8+ T cells sorted from blood, collected in a trial of the OX40 agonist ivuxolimab. This receptor was taken from an adult with an advanced solid tumor such as melanoma, head and neck, liver or kidney cancer.

This CDR3 is CATSKLNAEQFF. As DNA, the CDR3 is TGTGCCACCAGCAAACTCAACGCTGAGCAGTTCTTC. The chain has TRBV15 and TRBJ2-1; D not certain. Germline lookup yields CDR1 LNHNV and CDR2 YYDKDF (reference sequence). The CDR3 is 12 amino acids. The germline V and J ends were trimmed by 4 bases and 9 bases, with 10 bases remaining between them.